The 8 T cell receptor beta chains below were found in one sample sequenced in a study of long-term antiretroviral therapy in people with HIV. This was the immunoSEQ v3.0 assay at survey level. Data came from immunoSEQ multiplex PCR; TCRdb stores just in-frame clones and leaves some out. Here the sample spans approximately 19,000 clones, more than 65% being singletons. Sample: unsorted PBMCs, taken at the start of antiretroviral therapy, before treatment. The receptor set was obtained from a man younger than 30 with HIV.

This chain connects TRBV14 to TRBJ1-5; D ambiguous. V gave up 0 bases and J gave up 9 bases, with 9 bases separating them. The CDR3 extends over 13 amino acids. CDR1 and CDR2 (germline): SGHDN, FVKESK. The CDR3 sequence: CASSQDLTLPQHF. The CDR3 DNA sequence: TGTGCCAGCAGCCAAGACCTGACCCTGCCCCAGCATTTT.

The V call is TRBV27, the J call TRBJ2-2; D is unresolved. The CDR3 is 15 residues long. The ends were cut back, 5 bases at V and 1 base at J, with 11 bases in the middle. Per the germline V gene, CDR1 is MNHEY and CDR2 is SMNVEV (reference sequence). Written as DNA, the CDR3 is TGTGCCAGCAGTCCCGCCCCGGGGAACACCGGGGAGCTGTTTTTT. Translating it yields CASSPAPGNTGELFF.

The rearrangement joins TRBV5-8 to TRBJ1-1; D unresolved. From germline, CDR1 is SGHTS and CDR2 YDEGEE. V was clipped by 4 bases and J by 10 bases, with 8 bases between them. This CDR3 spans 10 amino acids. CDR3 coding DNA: TGTGCCAGCAGCCCGATGGGAGCTTTCTTT. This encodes CASSPMGAFF.

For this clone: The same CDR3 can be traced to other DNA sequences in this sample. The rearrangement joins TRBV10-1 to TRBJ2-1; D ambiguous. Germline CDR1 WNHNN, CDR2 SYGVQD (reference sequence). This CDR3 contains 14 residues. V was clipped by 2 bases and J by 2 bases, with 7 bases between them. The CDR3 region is CASSESRAYNEQFF. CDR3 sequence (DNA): TGCGCCAGCAGTGAGAGTCGGGCCTACAATGAGCAGTTCTTC.

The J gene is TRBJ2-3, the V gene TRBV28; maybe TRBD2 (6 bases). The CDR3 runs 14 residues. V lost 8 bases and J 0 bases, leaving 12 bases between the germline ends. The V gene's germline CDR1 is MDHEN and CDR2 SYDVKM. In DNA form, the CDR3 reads TGTGCCAGCCAGCAAAGCGGGAGCACAGATACGCAGTATTTT. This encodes CASQQSGSTDTQYF.

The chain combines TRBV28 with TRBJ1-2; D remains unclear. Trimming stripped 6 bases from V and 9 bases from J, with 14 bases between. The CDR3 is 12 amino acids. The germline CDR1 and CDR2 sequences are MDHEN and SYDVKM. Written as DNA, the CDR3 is TGTGCCAGCAGCCCACCTCAGTTCCGCTACACCTTC. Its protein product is CASSPPQFRYTF.

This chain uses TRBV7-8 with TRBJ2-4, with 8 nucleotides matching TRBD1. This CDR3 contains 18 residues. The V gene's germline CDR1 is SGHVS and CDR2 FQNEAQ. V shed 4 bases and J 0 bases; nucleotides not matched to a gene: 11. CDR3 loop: CASSSERQGTLAKNIQYF. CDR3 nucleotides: TGTGCCAGCAGCTCAGAACGACAGGGGACGTTAGCCAAAAACATTCAGTACTTC.

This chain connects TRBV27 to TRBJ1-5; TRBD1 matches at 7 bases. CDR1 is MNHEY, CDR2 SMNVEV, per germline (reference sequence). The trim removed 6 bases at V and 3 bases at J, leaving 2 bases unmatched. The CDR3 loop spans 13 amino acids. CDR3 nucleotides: TGTGCCAGCAGCGGGACAGCCAATCAGCCCCAGCATTTT. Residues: CASSGTANQPQHF.